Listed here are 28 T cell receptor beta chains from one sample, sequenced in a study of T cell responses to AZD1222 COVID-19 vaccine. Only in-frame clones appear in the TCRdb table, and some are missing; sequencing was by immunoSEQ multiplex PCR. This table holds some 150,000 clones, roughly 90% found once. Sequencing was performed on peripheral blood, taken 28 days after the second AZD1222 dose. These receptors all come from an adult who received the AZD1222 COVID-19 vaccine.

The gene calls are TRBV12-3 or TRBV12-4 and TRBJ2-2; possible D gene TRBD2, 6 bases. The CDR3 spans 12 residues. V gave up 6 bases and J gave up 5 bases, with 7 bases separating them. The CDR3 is CASSRGTGELFF. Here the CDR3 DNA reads TGTGCCAGCAGCCGGGGGACCGGGGAGCTGTTTTTT.

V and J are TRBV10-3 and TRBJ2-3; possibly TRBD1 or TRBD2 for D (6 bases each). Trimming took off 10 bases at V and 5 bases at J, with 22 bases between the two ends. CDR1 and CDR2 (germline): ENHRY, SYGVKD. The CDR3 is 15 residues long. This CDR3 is CANSRVGGQIDTQYF. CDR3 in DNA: TGTGCCAACTCCCGGGTGGGGGGCCAAATAGATACGCAGTATTTT.

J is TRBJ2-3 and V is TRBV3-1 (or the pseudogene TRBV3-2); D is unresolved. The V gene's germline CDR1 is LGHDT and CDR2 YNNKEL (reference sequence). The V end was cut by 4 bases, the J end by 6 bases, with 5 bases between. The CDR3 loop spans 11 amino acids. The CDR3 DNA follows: TGTGCCAGCAGCCCCGGGGATACGCAGTATTTT. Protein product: CASSPGDTQYF.

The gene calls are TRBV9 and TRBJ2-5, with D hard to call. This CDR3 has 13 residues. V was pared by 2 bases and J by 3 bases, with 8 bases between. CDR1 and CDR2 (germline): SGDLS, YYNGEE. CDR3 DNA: TGTGCCAGCAGCGTGAGGAGCGAAGAGACCCAGTACTTC. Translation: CASSVRSEETQYF.

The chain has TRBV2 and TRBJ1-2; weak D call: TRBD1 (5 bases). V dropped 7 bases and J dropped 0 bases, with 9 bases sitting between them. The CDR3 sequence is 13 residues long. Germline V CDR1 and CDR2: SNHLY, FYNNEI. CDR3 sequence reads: CASTGKANYGYTF. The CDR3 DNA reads TGTGCCAGCACAGGGAAAGCTAACTATGGCTACACCTTC.

CDR3 coding DNA: TGTGCCAGCAGACTTTGGGACAGCGAAAAACTGTTTTTT. This sequence encodes CASRLWDSEKLFF. V is TRBV6-5 and J is TRBJ1-4; 7 bases align to TRBD1. This CDR3 comprises 13 residues. Germline V lookup: CDR1 MNHEY, CDR2 SVGAGI. The ends lost 6 bases at V and 8 bases at J; junction bases unmatched: 6.

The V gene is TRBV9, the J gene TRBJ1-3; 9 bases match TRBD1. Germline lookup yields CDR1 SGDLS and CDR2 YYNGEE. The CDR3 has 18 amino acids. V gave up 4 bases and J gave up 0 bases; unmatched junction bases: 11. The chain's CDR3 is CASSPRTGDVYSGNTIYF. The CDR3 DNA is TGTGCCAGCAGCCCCCGGACAGGGGACGTATACTCTGGAAACACCATATATTTT. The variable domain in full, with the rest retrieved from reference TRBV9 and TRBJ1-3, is DSGVTQTPKHLITATGQRVTLRCSPRSGDLSVYWYQQSLDQGLQFLIQYYNGEERAKGNILERFSAQQFPDLHSELNLSSLELGDSALYFCASSPRTGDVYSGNTIYFGEGSWLTVV.

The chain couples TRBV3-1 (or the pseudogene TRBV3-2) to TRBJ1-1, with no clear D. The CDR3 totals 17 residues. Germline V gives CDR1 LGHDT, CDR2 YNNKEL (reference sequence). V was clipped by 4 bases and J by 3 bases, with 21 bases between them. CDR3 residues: CASSPKPETRQDTEAFF. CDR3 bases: TGTGCCAGCAGCCCAAAACCTGAGACACGGCAAGACACTGAAGCTTTCTTT.

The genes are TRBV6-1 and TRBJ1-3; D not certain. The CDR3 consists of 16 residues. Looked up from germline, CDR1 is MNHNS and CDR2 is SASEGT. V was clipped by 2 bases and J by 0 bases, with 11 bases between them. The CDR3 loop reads CASSERGGSSGNTIYF. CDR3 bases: TGTGCCAGCAGTGAACGTGGTGGCAGCTCTGGAAACACCATATATTTT.

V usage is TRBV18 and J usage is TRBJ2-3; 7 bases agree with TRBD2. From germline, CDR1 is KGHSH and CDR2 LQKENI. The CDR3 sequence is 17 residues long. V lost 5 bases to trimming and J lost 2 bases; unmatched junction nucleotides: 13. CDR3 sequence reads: CASSALAARGPTDTQYF. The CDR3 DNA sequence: TGTGCCAGCTCAGCCCTAGCGGCCCGAGGGCCCACAGATACGCAGTATTTT.

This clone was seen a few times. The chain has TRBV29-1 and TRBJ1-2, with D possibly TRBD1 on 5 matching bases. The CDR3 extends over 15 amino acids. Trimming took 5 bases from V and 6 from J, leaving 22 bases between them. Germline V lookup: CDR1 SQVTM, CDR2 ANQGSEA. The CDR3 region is CSVWGAPKGGDGYTF. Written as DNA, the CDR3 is TGCAGCGTTTGGGGCGCTCCCAAGGGTGGGGATGGCTACACCTTC.

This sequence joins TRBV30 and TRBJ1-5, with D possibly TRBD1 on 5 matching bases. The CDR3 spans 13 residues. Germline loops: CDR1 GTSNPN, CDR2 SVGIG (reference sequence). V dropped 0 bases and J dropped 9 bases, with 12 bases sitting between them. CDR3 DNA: TGTGCCTGGAGTGTACCTCGCGGGGCGCCCCAGCATTTT. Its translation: CAWSVPRGAPQHF.

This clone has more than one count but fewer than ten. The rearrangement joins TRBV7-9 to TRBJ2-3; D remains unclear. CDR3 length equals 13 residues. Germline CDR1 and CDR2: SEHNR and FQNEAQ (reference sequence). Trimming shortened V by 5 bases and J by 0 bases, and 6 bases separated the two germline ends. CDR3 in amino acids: CASSRPSTDTQYF. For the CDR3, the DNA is TGTGCCAGCAGCCGACCCAGCACAGATACGCAGTATTTT.

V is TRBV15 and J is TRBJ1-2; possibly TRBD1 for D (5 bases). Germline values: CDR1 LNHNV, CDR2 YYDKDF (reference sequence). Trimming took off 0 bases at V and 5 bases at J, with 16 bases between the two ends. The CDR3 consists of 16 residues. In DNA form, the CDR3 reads TGTGCCACCAGCAGAGATGGGACCCGCTCCCTTTATGGCTACACCTTC. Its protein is CATSRDGTRSLYGYTF.

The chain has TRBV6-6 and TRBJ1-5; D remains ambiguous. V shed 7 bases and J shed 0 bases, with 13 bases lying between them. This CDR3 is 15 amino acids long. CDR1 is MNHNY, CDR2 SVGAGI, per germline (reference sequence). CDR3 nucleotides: TGTGCCAGCACCCTAAGGGCTTATAGCAATCAGCCCCAGCATTTT. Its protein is CASTLRAYSNQPQHF.

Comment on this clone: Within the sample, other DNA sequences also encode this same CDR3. CDR3 sequence (DNA): TGTGCCAGCAGCTTAGGAGGGAGCTATGGCTACACCTTC. Amino acid sequence: CASSLGGSYGYTF. The chain uses TRBV7-8 and TRBJ1-2; the D is unclear. Trimming took off 1 base at V and 4 bases at J, with 7 bases between the two ends. This CDR3 spans 13 amino acids. Germline CDR1 is SGHVS and CDR2 is FQNEAQ.

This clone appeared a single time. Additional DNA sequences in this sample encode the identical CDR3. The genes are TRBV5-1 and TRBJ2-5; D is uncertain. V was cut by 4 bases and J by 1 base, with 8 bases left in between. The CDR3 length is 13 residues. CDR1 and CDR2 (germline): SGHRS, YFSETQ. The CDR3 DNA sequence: TGCGCCAGCAGCCCAGGCCCCCAAGAGACCCAGTACTTC. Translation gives CASSPGPQETQYF. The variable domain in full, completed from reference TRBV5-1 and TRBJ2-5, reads KAGVTQTPRYLIKTRGQQVTLSCSPISGHRSVSWYQQTPGQGLQFLFEYFSETQRNKGNFPGRFSGRQFSNSRSEMNVSTLELGDSALYLCASSPGPQETQYFGPGTRLLVL.

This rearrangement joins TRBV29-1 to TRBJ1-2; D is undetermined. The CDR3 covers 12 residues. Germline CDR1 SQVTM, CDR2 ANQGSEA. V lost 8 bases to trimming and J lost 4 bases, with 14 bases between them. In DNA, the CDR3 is TGCAGCACCCCCGGGAAGGGCTATGGCTACACCTTC. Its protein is CSTPGKGYGYTF. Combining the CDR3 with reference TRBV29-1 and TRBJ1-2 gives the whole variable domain SAVISQKPSRDICQRGTSLTIQCQVDSQVTMMFWYRQQPGQSLTLIATANQGSEATYESGFVIDKFPISRPNLTFSTLTVSNMSPEDSSIYLCSTPGKGYGYTFGSGTRLTVV.

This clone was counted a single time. The CDR3 spells CASRMWDRGWANTEAFF. The CDR3 nucleotides are TGTGCCAGCAGAATGTGGGACCGAGGTTGGGCGAACACTGAAGCTTTCTTT. The chain carries TRBV7-8 and TRBJ1-1; D is perhaps TRBD1 (5 bases). CDR1 SGHVS and CDR2 FQNEAQ come from the germline V gene. CDR3 length: 17 residues. Trimming left V 6 bases short and J 1 base short, with 21 bases between.

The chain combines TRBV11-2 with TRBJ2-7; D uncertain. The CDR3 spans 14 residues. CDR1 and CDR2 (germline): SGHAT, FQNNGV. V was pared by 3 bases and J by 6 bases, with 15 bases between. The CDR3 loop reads CASSFFVSNPEQYF. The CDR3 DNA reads TGTGCCAGCAGCTTTTTTGTTTCTAATCCCGAGCAGTACTTC.

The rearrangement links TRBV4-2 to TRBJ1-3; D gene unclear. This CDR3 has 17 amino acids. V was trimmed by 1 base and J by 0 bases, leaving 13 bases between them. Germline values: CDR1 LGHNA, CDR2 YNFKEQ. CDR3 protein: CASSQVSGRSSGNTIYF. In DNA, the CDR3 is TGTGCCAGCAGCCAAGTAAGCGGGAGGAGCTCTGGAAACACCATATATTTT.

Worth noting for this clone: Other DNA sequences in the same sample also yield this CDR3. CDR3 loop: CSAKNTEAFF. In nucleotides, the CDR3 is TGCAGCGCTAAGAACACTGAAGCTTTCTTT. The J gene is TRBJ1-1, the V gene TRBV29-1, with D hard to call. With 7 bases removed from V and 1 base from J, the gap between germline ends came to 4 bases. CDR1 and CDR2 from the germline V gene are SQVTM and ANQGSEA. CDR3 length equals 10 residues.

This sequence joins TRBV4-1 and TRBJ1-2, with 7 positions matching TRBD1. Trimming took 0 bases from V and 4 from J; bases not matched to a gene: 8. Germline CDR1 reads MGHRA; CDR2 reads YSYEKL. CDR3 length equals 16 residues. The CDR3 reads CASSQDIDRQGYGYTF. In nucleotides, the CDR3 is TGCGCCAGCAGCCAAGATATTGACAGACAGGGCTATGGCTACACCTTC.

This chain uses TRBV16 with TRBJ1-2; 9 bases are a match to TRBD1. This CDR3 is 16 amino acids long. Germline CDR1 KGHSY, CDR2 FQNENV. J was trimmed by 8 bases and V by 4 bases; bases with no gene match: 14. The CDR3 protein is CASSLTKRTGEEGYTF. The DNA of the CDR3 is TGTGCCAGCAGCCTGACCAAGCGGACAGGGGAGGAGGGCTACACCTTC. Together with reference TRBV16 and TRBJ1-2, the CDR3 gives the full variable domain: GEEVAQTPKHLVRGEGQKAKLYCAPIKGHSYVFWYQQVLKNEFKFLISFQNENVFDETGMPKERFSAKCLPNSPCSLEIQATKLEDSAVYFCASSLTKRTGEEGYTFGSGTRLTVV.

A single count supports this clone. The CDR3 DNA reads as TGCGCCAGCAGCTTGGGGACAGGGGTGAACACTGAAGCTTTCTTT. Its translation: CASSLGTGVNTEAFF. The chain has TRBV5-1 and TRBJ1-1; TRBD1 matches 9 bases. This CDR3 is built from 15 residues. Unmatched junction bases numbered 0, after V lost 0 bases and J lost 0 bases. Germline values: CDR1 SGHRS, CDR2 YFSETQ.

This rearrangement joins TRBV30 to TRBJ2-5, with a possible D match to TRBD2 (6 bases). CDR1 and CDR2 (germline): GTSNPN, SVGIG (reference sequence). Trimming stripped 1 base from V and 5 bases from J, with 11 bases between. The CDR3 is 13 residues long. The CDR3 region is CAWSGEARETQYF. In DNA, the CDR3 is TGTGCCTGGAGTGGGGAGGCGAGGGAGACCCAGTACTTC.

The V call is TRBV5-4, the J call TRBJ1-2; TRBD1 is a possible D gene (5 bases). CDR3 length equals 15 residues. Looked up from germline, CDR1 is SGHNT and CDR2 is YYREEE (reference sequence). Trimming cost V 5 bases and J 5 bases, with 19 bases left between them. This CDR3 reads CASSLPGSGLYGYTF. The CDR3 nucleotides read TGTGCCAGCAGTTTGCCGGGTTCGGGGCTTTATGGCTACACCTTC.

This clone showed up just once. The CDR3 loop is CASSVGNLGYGYTF. CDR3 in DNA: TGTGCCAGCAGTGTGGGGAATTTGGGCTATGGCTACACCTTC. The chain employs TRBV2 and TRBJ1-2; D not resolved. V was shortened by 4 bases and J by 4 bases, with 13 bases between the two germline ends. The length of the CDR3 is 14 residues. Germline values: CDR1 SNHLY, CDR2 FYNNEI.